A selection of T cell receptor beta chains follows, all from one sample in a study of read filtering for tumor transcriptome and immune sequencing. TCRdb redid the calling of the reads with MiXCR, one entry per CDR3 protein. In the table there are 94,000 or so distinct CDR3 sequences, around an eighth of which are singletons. Material: a population of CD138-negative cells sorted from bone marrow. These receptors all stem from a donor aged 40 or older with multiple myeloma. Each CDR3 is given with its conserved first and last residue. The order of the fields is clone size, D gene, V gene, J gene, CDR3 protein, CDR3 DNA. A D gene is named only where the DNA matches it firmly. Sizes are listed as once, few, many or a size class.

abundance: many
d_gene: TRBD2
v_gene: TRBV28
j_gene: TRBJ2-2
CDR3aa: CASSLLGLAGGELFF
CDR3nt: TGTGCCAGCAGTCTTCTCGGACTAGCAGGCGGGGAGCTGTTTTTT

abundance: many
d_gene: NA
v_gene: TRBV15
j_gene: TRBJ2-3
CDR3aa: CATSRRPLGTQYF
CDR3nt: TGTGCCACCAGCAGAAGACCCCTAGGTACGCAGTATTTT

abundance: many
d_gene: NA
v_gene: TRBV5-8
j_gene: TRBJ1-2
CDR3aa: CASSLEPRTVSLYGYTF
CDR3nt: TGTGCCAGCAGCTTGGAGCCGCGGACAGTGAGCCTCTATGGCTACACCTTC

abundance: many
d_gene: TRBD1
v_gene: TRBV20-1
j_gene: TRBJ1-1
CDR3aa: CSARGDRGNTEAFF
CDR3nt: TGCAGTGCTAGAGGGGACAGGGGGAACACTGAAGCTTTCTTT

abundance: many
d_gene: NA
v_gene: TRBV7-2
j_gene: TRBJ2-3
CDR3aa: CASSRDGVPRRADTQYF
CDR3nt: TGTGCCAGCAGCCGCGACGGGGTTCCCCGAAGGGCAGATACGCAGTATTTT

abundance: many
d_gene: NA
v_gene: TRBV14
j_gene: TRBJ2-4
CDR3aa: CASSQRPPGQSEGSAKNIQYF
CDR3nt: TGTGCCAGCAGCCAAAGACCCCCGGGGCAGTCCGAGGGGTCGGCCAAAAACATTCAGTACTTC

abundance: many
d_gene: NA
v_gene: TRBV20-1
j_gene: TRBJ1-1
CDR3aa: CSASSPGRVNTEAFF
CDR3nt: TGCAGTGCTAGTTCTCCAGGGCGGGTGAACACTGAAGCTTTCTTT

abundance: many
d_gene: TRBD2
v_gene: TRBV6-6
j_gene: TRBJ2-1
CDR3aa: CASSIRGGYEQFF
CDR3nt: TGTGCCAGCAGCATTAGGGGAGGGTATGAGCAGTTCTTC

abundance: many
d_gene: NA
v_gene: TRBV5-1
j_gene: TRBJ1-2
CDR3aa: CASSLNAVHYGYTF
CDR3nt: TGCGCCAGCAGCTTGAATGCGGTACACTATGGCTACACCTTC

abundance: many
d_gene: NA
v_gene: TRBV24-1
j_gene: TRBJ2-2
CDR3aa: CATSRESGELFF
CDR3nt: TGTGCCACCAGCAGGGAATCCGGGGAGCTGTTTTTT

abundance: many
d_gene: TRBD1
v_gene: TRBV10-3
j_gene: TRBJ2-3
CDR3aa: CAISSTGQGLTDTQYF
CDR3nt: TGTGCCATCAGTTCCACCGGACAGGGACTCACAGATACGCAGTATTTT

abundance: few
d_gene: NA
v_gene: TRBV2
j_gene: TRBJ2-7
CDR3aa: CASTSLYAGSEQYF
CDR3nt: TGTGCCAGCACTTCTTTGTACGCCGGGAGCGAGCAGTACTTC

abundance: medium-sized
d_gene: TRBD2
v_gene: TRBV6-1
j_gene: TRBJ2-1
CDR3aa: CASIVTSGSKNEQFF
CDR3nt: TGTGCCAGCATAGTGACTAGCGGGAGTAAGAATGAGCAGTTCTTC

abundance: many
d_gene: NA
v_gene: TRBV20-1
j_gene: TRBJ1-5
CDR3aa: CSARAGDSNQPQHF
CDR3nt: TGCAGTGCTAGAGCGGGAGATAGCAATCAGCCCCAGCATTTT

abundance: many
d_gene: TRBD2
v_gene: TRBV11-2
j_gene: TRBJ2-3
CDR3aa: CASSFLAGGLDTQYF
CDR3nt: TGTGCCAGCAGCTTCCTAGCGGGAGGACTTGATACGCAGTATTTT

abundance: many
d_gene: NA
v_gene: TRBV19
j_gene: TRBJ2-1
CDR3aa: CASSTRGARTSDEQFF
CDR3nt: TGTGCCAGTAGTACTAGGGGGGCCCGGACGTCGGATGAGCAGTTCTTC

abundance: many
d_gene: NA
v_gene: TRBV7-9
j_gene: TRBJ1-1
CDR3aa: CASSSGGDTEAFF
CDR3nt: TGTGCCAGCAGCTCGGGGGGGGACACTGAAGCTTTCTTT

abundance: once
d_gene: NA
v_gene: TRBV6-2/TRBV6-3
j_gene: TRBJ1-4
CDR3aa: CASRRWDTTNEKLFF
CDR3nt: TGTGCCAGCAGGCGATGGGACACAACTAATGAAAAACTGTTTTTT